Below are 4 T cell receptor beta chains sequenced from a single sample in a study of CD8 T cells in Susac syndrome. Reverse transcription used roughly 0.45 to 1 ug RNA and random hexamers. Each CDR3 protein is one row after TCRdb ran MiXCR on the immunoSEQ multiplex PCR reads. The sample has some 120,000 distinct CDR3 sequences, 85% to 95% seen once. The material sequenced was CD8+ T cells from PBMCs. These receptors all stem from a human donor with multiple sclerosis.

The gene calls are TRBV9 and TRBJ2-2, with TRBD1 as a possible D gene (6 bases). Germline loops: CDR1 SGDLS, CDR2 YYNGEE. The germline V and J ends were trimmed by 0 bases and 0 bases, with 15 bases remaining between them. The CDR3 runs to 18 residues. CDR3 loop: CASSVASGTLSNTGELFF. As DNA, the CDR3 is TGTGCCAGCAGCGTAGCTTCCGGGACACTATCGAACACCGGGGAGCTGTTTTTT.

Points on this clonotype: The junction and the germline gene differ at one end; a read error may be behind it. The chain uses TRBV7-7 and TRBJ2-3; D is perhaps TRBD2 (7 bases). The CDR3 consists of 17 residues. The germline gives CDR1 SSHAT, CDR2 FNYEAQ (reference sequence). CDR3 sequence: CASSLAAGARSTDTQYF. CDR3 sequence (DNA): TGTGCTAGCAGCTTAGCGGCGGGGGCTAGAAGCACAGATACGCAGTATTTT.

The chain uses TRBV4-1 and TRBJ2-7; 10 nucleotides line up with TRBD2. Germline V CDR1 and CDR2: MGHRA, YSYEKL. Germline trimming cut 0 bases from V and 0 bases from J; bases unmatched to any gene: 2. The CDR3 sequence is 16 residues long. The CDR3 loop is CASSQEGLASSYEQYF. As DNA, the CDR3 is TGCGCCAGCAGCCAAGAGGGACTAGCGAGCTCCTACGAGCAGTACTTC.

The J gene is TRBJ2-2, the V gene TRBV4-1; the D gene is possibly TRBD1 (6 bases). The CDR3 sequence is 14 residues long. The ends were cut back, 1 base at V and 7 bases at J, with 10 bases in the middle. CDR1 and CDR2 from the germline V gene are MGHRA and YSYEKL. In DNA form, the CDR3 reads TGCGCCAGCAGCCAAGGACCAGGGGACGGGGAGCTGTTTTTT. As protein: CASSQGPGDGELFF.